One sample yielded the 27 T cell receptor beta chains listed below, sequenced in a study of blood T cell repertoires in COVID-19. Measured with immunoSEQ multiplex PCR; TCRdb has only the in-frame clones, and not every one. Among 230,000 or so clones listed, around 84% were seen once. The sample consisted of peripheral blood. Receptor source: a man aged 35-49 years who had recovered from COVID-19.

The rearrangement links TRBV27 to TRBJ1-4; 7 bases match TRBD1. The CDR3 has 14 amino acids. After removal of 8 bases from V and 8 bases from J, the junction contained 11 bases not matched to a gene. Per germline, CDR1 MNHEY and CDR2 SMNVEV (reference sequence). CDR3 sequence (DNA): TGTGCCAGCTCGAAGGGGGCCTCAAGGGAAAAACTGTTTTTT. It codes for CASSKGASREKLFF.

This chain links TRBV30 with TRBJ2-3, with TRBD2 matching over 7 bases. The CDR3 contains 14 residues. CDR1 is GTSNPN, CDR2 SVGIG, per germline (reference sequence). V lost 5 bases, J lost 0 bases, and 5 bases stayed unmatched. The DNA of the CDR3 is TGTGCCTGGGTACCCGGGGGGAGCACAGATACGCAGTATTTT. Translating gives CAWVPGGSTDTQYF.

The chain couples TRBV20-1 to TRBJ1-3; D is perhaps TRBD1 (5 bases). CDR3 length: 14 residues. The V gene's germline CDR1 is DFQATT and CDR2 SNEGSKA (reference sequence). Trimming took off 3 bases at V and 0 bases at J, with 9 bases between the two ends. This chain's CDR3 is CSASTGDSGNTIYF. The CDR3 DNA reads TGCAGTGCTAGTACAGGAGACTCTGGAAACACCATATATTTT.

The chain employs TRBV6-6 and TRBJ2-5; tentative D call: TRBD1 (6 bases). CDR3 length: 17 residues. The V end was cut by 5 bases, the J end by 1 base, with 20 bases between. Per germline, CDR1 MNHNY and CDR2 SVGAGI (reference sequence). CDR3 region: CASSHYPLTGPQETQYF. The CDR3 bases are TGTGCCAGCAGTCATTATCCTCTTACAGGGCCCCAAGAGACCCAGTACTTC.

CDR3 sequence: CASSPGSGNTIYF. The CDR3 nucleotides read TGTGCCAGCAGCCCAGGATCTGGAAACACCATATATTTT. The chain carries TRBV9 and TRBJ1-3; D remains unclear. CDR3 length: 13 residues. The V gene's germline CDR1 is SGDLS and CDR2 YYNGEE. V lost 4 bases to trimming and J lost 1 base, with 6 bases between them.

V gene TRBV4-3 combines with J gene TRBJ2-3; D is perhaps TRBD2 (6 bases). The CDR3 is 17 amino acids. Trimming took 0 bases from V and 1 from J, leaving 14 bases between them. Germline-derived CDR1 and CDR2 are LGHNA and YSLEER. For the CDR3, the DNA is TGCGCCAGCAGCCAAGAACCGGGACTTGGGGGCACAGATACGCAGTATTTT. Protein sequence: CASSQEPGLGGTDTQYF.

This chain joins TRBV6-4 and TRBJ1-2; D is possibly TRBD1 (6 bases). Germline V lookup: CDR1 MRHNA, CDR2 SNTAGT. This CDR3 is 13 amino acids long. Trimming took off 9 bases at V and 6 bases at J, with 17 bases between the two ends. The CDR3 spells CARRQDLEHGYTF. CDR3 bases: TGTGCCAGGAGACAGGACTTGGAGCATGGCTACACCTTC.

The rearrangement links TRBV25-1 to TRBJ1-6, with a weak D call TRBD1 (6 bases). Deletions cut 6 bases from V and 9 bases from J, with 12 bases between. The germline CDR1 and CDR2 sequences are MGHDK and SYGVNS. The CDR3 length is 13 residues. In DNA form, the CDR3 reads TGTGCCAGCAGCAGGGGAAGGACTTCACCCCTCCACTTT. Its translation is CASSRGRTSPLHF. Based on the CDR3 plus reference TRBV25-1 and TRBJ1-6, the full variable domain is EADIYQTPRYLVIGTGKKITLECSQTMGHDKMYWYQQDPGMELHLIHYSYGVNSTEKGDLSSESTVSRIRTEHFPLTLESARPSHTSQYLCASSRGRTSPLHFGNGTRLTVT.

The genes are TRBV6-6 and TRBJ2-5; D is uncertain. Germline loops: CDR1 MNHNY, CDR2 SVGAGI (reference sequence). With 6 bases removed from V and 1 base from J, the gap between germline ends came to 9 bases. CDR3 size: 13 residues. The CDR3: CASSRRSQETQYF. The CDR3 DNA follows: TGTGCCAGCAGCCGACGGTCCCAAGAGACCCAGTACTTC.

This chain uses TRBV7-6 with TRBJ2-7; TRBD2 matches at 10 bases. Germline V gene data show CDR1 as SGHVS and CDR2 as FNYEAQ. With V trimmed by 2 bases and J by 7 bases, 5 bases remained unmatched. CDR3 length: 14 amino acids. CDR3 DNA: TGTGCCAGCAGCTTACTAGCGGGAGATAATGAGCAGTACTTC. Translation: CASSLLAGDNEQYF. Variable domain in full (rest from reference TRBV7-6 and TRBJ2-7): GAGVSQSPRYKVTKRGQDVALRCDPISGHVSLYWYRQALGQGPEFLTYFNYEAQQDKSGLPNDRFSAERPEGSISTLTIQRTEQRDSAMYRCASSLLAGDNEQYFGPGTRLTVT.

The V gene is TRBV19, the J gene TRBJ1-5, with TRBD1 matching over 10 bases. Trimming at V came to 3 bases and at J to 8 bases, leaving 13 bases not matched to a gene. Germline V lookup: CDR1 LNHDA, CDR2 SQIVND (reference sequence). The CDR3 has 17 amino acids. Written as DNA, the CDR3 is TGTGCCAGTAGTATTGTGTTGACAGGGGGCCCTGAGGAGCCCCAGCATTTT. It codes for CASSIVLTGGPEEPQHF. Based on the CDR3 plus reference TRBV19 and TRBJ1-5, the full variable domain is DGGITQSPKYLFRKEGQNVTLSCEQNLNHDAMYWYRQDPGQGLRLIYYSQIVNDFQKGDIAEGYSVSREKKESFPLTVTSAQKNPTAFYLCASSIVLTGGPEEPQHFGDGTRLSIL.

V is TRBV6-5 and J is TRBJ1-1; tentatively, D is TRBD1 (6 bases). The CDR3 covers 15 residues. V was cut by 7 bases and J by 10 bases, with 25 bases left in between. Germline CDR1 reads MNHEY; CDR2 reads SVGAGI. In DNA form, the CDR3 reads TGTGCCAGCACCTTAACCCGGACAGCTGAAGCCGGAGCTTTCTTT. Translating it yields CASTLTRTAEAGAFF.

V usage is TRBV12-3 or TRBV12-4 and J usage is TRBJ2-7; weak D call: TRBD1 (6 bases). The CDR3 runs 12 residues. The V gene lost 5 bases and the J gene lost 5 bases, with 10 bases spanning the gap. The CDR3: CASSLQGDEQYF. CDR3 sequence (DNA): TGTGCCAGCAGTCTACAGGGAGACGAGCAGTACTTC.

The rearrangement joins TRBV7-9 to TRBJ2-2; D might be TRBD2 (5 bases). The CDR3 length is 15 residues. Germline CDR1 is SEHNR and CDR2 is FQNEAQ (reference sequence). The ends were cut back, 9 bases at V and 3 bases at J, with 17 bases in the middle. This chain's CDR3 is CAREDLRVDTGELFF. The CDR3 coding sequence is TGTGCCAGAGAAGATCTGAGGGTCGACACCGGGGAGCTGTTTTTT.

This clone was detected once. CDR3: CAIRTGGNQPQHF. For the CDR3, the DNA is TGTGCCATCAGGACAGGGGGCAATCAGCCCCAGCATTTT. The rearrangement links TRBV10-3 to TRBJ1-5; 8 bases agree with TRBD1. CDR3 length equals 13 residues. The V gene end was trimmed by 6 bases and the J gene end by 2 bases; junction bases not matched to a gene: 0. Germline V lookup: CDR1 ENHRY, CDR2 SYGVKD.

This clone has only one observation. The J gene is TRBJ1-1, the V gene TRBV10-3; D remains ambiguous. Trimming cost V 4 bases and J 0 bases, with 9 bases left between them. In germline, CDR1 is ENHRY, CDR2 SYGVKD. CDR3 length: 14 amino acids. The CDR3 region has the DNA TGTGCCATCAGTGCCTATACGCTGAACACTGAAGCTTTCTTT. The encoded protein is CAISAYTLNTEAFF.

This clone was observed a single time. This rearrangement joins TRBV9 to TRBJ1-1; no clear D gene. The CDR3 contains 13 residues. Germline lookup yields CDR1 SGDLS and CDR2 YYNGEE. The ends were cut back, 2 bases at V and 1 base at J, with 6 bases in the middle. CDR3 coding DNA: TGTGCCAGCAGCGTCGAGGAGAACACTGAAGCTTTCTTT. Protein sequence: CASSVEENTEAFF.

The chain combines TRBV27 with TRBJ2-3; perhaps TRBD2 as D (6 bases). Germline loops: CDR1 MNHEY, CDR2 SMNVEV (reference sequence). The CDR3 consists of 15 residues. V was cut by 5 bases and J by 0 bases, with 12 bases left in between. For the CDR3, the DNA is TGTGCCAGCAGTACATTCGGGGGTAGCACAGATACGCAGTATTTT. It encodes CASSTFGGSTDTQYF.

V and J are TRBV10-3 and TRBJ2-3; D unclear. The ends were cut back, 11 bases at V and 4 bases at J, with 10 bases in the middle. Germline assignment: CDR1 ENHRY and CDR2 SYGVKD. CDR3 size: 11 residues. This CDR3 reads CASQRADTQYF. Here the CDR3 DNA reads TGTGCCTCACAGAGAGCAGATACGCAGTATTTT.

This chain joins TRBV11-3 and TRBJ1-1; D gene ambiguous. The CDR3 has 12 amino acids. Germline CDR1 is SGHNT and CDR2 is YENEEA. Trimming left V 5 bases short and J 4 bases short, with 8 bases between. CDR3 loop: CASSPDSTEAFF. CDR3 in DNA: TGTGCCAGCAGCCCTGACTCCACTGAAGCTTTCTTT.

V is TRBV7-9 and J is TRBJ1-4; TRBD1 is a possible D gene (5 bases). Looked up from germline, CDR1 is SEHNR and CDR2 is FQNEAQ (reference sequence). There are 14 residues in the CDR3. V lost 3 bases and J lost 5, with 10 bases in between. The CDR3 protein is CASSLAGLNEKLFF. CDR3 DNA sequence: TGTGCCAGCAGCTTGGCAGGGTTAAATGAAAAACTGTTTTTT. Variable domain in full (rest from reference TRBV7-9 and TRBJ1-4): DTGVSQNPRHKITKRGQNVTFRCDPISEHNRLYWYRQTLGQGPEFLTYFQNEAQLEKSRLLSDRFSAERPKGSFSTLEIQRTEQGDSAMYLCASSLAGLNEKLFFGSGTQLSVL.

V usage is TRBV5-1 and J usage is TRBJ2-1, with 10 bases fitting TRBD2. V lost 1 base, J lost 9 bases, and 7 bases stayed unmatched. In germline, CDR1 is SGHRS, CDR2 YFSETQ. The CDR3 totals 15 residues. CDR3 residues: CASSLRGLALGEQFF. The CDR3 DNA reads as TGCGCCAGCAGCTTGAGGGGACTAGCGTTGGGTGAGCAGTTCTTC.

The chain joins TRBV19 to TRBJ2-2; D uncertain. CDR3 length: 15 residues. The V gene lost 5 bases and the J gene lost 5 bases, with 15 bases spanning the gap. Germline V gene sequence: CDR1 LNHDA, CDR2 SQIVND (reference sequence). CDR3 coding DNA: TGTGCCAGTAGTCTCTCGAGACTTCTAACCGGGGAGCTGTTTTTT. Translating it yields CASSLSRLLTGELFF.

This clone has just one count. The genes are TRBV11-3 and TRBJ2-5, with 7 positions matching TRBD1. V was clipped by 5 bases and J by 7 bases; unmatched bases: 10. Germline CDR1 and CDR2: SGHNT and YENEEA. The CDR3 runs to 14 residues. The CDR3 protein is CASSPDRDVWTQYF. The CDR3 coding sequence is TGTGCCAGCAGCCCCGACAGGGACGTTTGGACCCAGTACTTC.

This clone has more than one count but fewer than ten. The chain couples TRBV21-1 to TRBJ2-3; the table's TRBD2 call for D was not verified on the DNA. TRBV21-1 is a pseudogene locus. This CDR3 has 18 amino acids. CDR3 amino acids: CASSNPWDSGSVADTQYF. The CDR3, as DNA: TGTGCCAGCAGCAACCCGTGGGACTCAGGGTCTGTGGCAGATACGCAGTATTTT.

As for this clone: The sample holds other DNA sequences that translate to the same CDR3. This chain's CDR3 is CATSDPGGADTQYF. In nucleotides, the CDR3 is TGTGCCACCAGTGATCCCGGCGGGGCAGATACGCAGTATTTT. The genes are TRBV24-1 and TRBJ2-3; possibly TRBD2 for D (6 bases). The V end lost 3 bases, the J end lost 4 bases, and 10 bases lay between the germline ends. The CDR3 is made up of 14 amino acids. Germline assignment: CDR1 KGHDR and CDR2 SFDVKD.

The chain couples TRBV30 to TRBJ2-7; weak D call: TRBD2 (6 bases). The CDR3 extends over 13 amino acids. Between the trimmed V and J ends, which lost 2 bases and 0 bases, there was a span of 8 bases. In germline, CDR1 is GTSNPN, CDR2 SVGIG (reference sequence). CDR3 in DNA: TGTGCCTGGAGTATCGGGGGCTCCTACGAGCAGTACTTC. It is translated as CAWSIGGSYEQYF. Combining the CDR3 with reference TRBV30 and TRBJ2-7 gives the whole variable domain SQTIHQWPATLVQPVGSPLSLECTVEGTSNPNLYWYRQAAGRGLQLLFYSVGIGQISSEVPQNLSASRPQDRQFILSSKKLLLSDSGFYLCAWSIGGSYEQYFGPGTRLTVT.